The clone carrying this TCR beta chain has at least ten counts. The sample belongs to a study of blood T cells in healthy people across ages. Germline CDR1 reads LGHDT; CDR2 reads YNNKEL (reference sequence). The ends were cut back, 1 base at V and 4 bases at J, with 11 bases in the middle. The CDR3 length is 16 residues. For the second PCR, which ran for about 6 to 12 cycles, a sample-barcoded 5' primer and a J-beta primer mix were used. Each CDR3 protein is one row after TCRdb ran MiXCR on the 5' RACE reads. The sample carries some 930,000 distinct CDR3 sequences, around 29% recorded once. These data were likewise used in another study, on T cells of mothers and their children.

What was sequenced was blood. This chain connects TRBV3-1 to TRBJ2-6, with a weak D call TRBD2 (5 bases). The clonotype comes from a woman in her thirties or forties in good health. The CDR3 bases are TGTGCCAGCAGCCAAGGCGGGTCTCTCGGGGCCAACGTCCTGACTTTC. Residues: CASSQGGSLGANVLTF.